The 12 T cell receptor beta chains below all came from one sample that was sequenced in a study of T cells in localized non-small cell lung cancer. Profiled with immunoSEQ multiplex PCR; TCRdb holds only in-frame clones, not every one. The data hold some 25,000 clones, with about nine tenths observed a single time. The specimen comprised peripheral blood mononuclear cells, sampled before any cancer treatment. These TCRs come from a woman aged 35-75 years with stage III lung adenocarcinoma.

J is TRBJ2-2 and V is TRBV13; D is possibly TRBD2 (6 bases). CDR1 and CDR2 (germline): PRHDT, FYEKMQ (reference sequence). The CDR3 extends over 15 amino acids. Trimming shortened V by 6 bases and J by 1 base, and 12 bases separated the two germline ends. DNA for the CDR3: TGTGCCAGCAGGGTTGCGGGACGGAACACCGGGGAGCTGTTTTTT. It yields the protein CASRVAGRNTGELFF. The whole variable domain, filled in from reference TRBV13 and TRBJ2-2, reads AAGVIQSPRHLIKEKRETATLKCYPIPRHDTVYWYQQGPGQDPQFLISFYEKMQSDKGSIPDRFSAQQFSDYHSELNMSSLELGDSALYFCASRVAGRNTGELFFGEGSRLTVL.

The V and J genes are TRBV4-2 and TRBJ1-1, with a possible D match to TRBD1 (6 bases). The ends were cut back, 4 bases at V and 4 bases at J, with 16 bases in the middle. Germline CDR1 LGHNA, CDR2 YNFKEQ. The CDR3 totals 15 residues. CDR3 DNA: TGTGCCAGCAGCCCTAGGGGGGGGTCGGGCACTGAAGCTTTCTTT. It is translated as CASSPRGGSGTEAFF.

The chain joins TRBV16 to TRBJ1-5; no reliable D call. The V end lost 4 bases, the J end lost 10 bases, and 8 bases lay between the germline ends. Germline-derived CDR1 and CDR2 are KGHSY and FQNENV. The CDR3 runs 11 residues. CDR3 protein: CASSPGRPQHF. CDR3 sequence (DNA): TGTGCCAGCAGCCCCGGACGACCCCAGCATTTT. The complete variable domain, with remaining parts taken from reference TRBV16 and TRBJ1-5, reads GEEVAQTPKHLVRGEGQKAKLYCAPIKGHSYVFWYQQVLKNEFKFLISFQNENVFDETGMPKERFSAKCLPNSPCSLEIQATKLEDSAVYFCASSPGRPQHFGDGTRLSIL.

Here the CDR3 DNA reads TGTGCCAGCAGTTTGGGACTAGCGGGAGGCTACGAGCAGTACTTC. Amino acids: CASSLGLAGGYEQYF. V is TRBV27 and J is TRBJ2-7; 15 positions match TRBD2. CDR1 MNHEY and CDR2 SMNVEV come from the germline V gene (reference sequence). J was trimmed by 3 bases and V by 3 bases; bases with no gene match: 0. The CDR3 has 15 amino acids.

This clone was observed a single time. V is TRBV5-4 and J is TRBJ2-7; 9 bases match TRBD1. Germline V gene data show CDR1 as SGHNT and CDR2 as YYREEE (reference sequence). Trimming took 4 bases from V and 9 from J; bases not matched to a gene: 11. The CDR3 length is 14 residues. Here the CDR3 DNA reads TGTGCCAGCAGCACCCGGGACAGGGCGGTAGGGCAGTACTTC. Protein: CASSTRDRAVGQYF.

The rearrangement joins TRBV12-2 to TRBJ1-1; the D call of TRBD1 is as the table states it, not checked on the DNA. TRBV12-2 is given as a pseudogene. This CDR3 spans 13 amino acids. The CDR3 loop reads CASRPRQGPEAFF. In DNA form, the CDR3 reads TGTGCAAGTCGCCCACGACAGGGCCCTGAAGCTTTCTTT.

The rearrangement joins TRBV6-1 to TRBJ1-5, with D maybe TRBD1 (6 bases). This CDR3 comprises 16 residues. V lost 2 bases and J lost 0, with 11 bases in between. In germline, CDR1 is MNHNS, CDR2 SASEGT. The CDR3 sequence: CASSERGVYSNQPQHF. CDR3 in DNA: TGTGCCAGCAGTGAAAGGGGGGTCTATAGCAATCAGCCCCAGCATTTT.

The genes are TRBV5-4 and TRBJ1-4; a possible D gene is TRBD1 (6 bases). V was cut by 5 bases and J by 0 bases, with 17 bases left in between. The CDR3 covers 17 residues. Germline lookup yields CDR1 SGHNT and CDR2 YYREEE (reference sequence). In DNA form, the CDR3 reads TGTGCCAGCAGTACTGGGGGACACTTTGCAACTAATGAAAAACTGTTTTTT. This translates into CASSTGGHFATNEKLFF.

CDR3 DNA: TGTGCCAGCAGTTTCATGAATGGAGAGCAGTACTTC. It specifies CASSFMNGEQYF. The genes are TRBV6-5 and TRBJ2-7, with D unresolved. This CDR3 has 12 amino acids. Trimming stripped 4 bases from V and 7 bases from J, with 11 bases between. Germline lookup yields CDR1 MNHEY and CDR2 SVGAGI.

The CDR3 DNA follows: TGTGCCAGCAGTGAAGTTGGGGGCATCGGGCGGCTACAAGAGACCCAGTACTTC. As protein: CASSEVGGIGRLQETQYF. The chain combines TRBV6-1 with TRBJ2-5; TRBD1 might be the D (6 bases). The V end was cut by 1 base, the J end by 2 bases, with 20 bases between. From germline, CDR1 is MNHNS and CDR2 SASEGT. CDR3 length: 18 residues.

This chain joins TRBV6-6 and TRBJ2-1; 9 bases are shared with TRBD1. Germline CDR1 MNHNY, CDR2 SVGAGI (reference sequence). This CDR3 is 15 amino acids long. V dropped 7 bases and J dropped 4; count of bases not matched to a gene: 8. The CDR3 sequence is CASILTGQGYNEQFF. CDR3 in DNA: TGTGCCAGCATCCTCACGGGACAGGGATACAATGAGCAGTTCTTC.

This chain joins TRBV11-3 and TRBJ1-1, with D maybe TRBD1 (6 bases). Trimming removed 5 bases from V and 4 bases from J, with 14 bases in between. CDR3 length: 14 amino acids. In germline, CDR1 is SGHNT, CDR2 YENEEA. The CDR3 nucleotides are TGTGCCAGCAGCAGCCACAGGGCCAGCACTGAAGCTTTCTTT. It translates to CASSSHRASTEAFF.